A selection of T cell receptor beta chains follows, all from one sample in a study of regulatory T cells in long-lasting Graves disease. In TCRdb, the multiplex PCR reads were re-called with MiXCR into one record per CDR3 protein. The sample includes about 470,000 distinct CDR3 sequences, roughly 20% of them seen just once. This material consisted of peripheral blood mononuclear cells (PBMCs), taken when the disease was refractory, from a patient treated with antithyroid drugs. All receptors derive from a female donor with Graves disease. The CDR3 runs from the conserved cysteine through the conserved F or W. The D gene is left open where the match is weak. Only part of the rows carry a size: once, few, many, or a class if the clone is expanded.

>TRBV7-3|NA|TRBD2|TRBJ2-1
CASSYLAGVTNEQFF
TGTGCCAGCAGCTATCTAGCGGGAGTAACCAATGAGCAGTTCTTC
>TRBV18|many|NA|TRBJ2-4
CASSPDTPSLGDIQYF
TGTGCCAGCTCACCAGACACCCCGTCGTTGGGAGACATTCAGTACTTC
>TRBV10-2|NA|NA|TRBJ2-7
CASSFDSVEQYF
TGCGCCAGCAGTTTCGACTCGGTCGAGCAGTACTTC
>TRBV12-3/TRBV12-4|few|NA|TRBJ1-1
CASRDTLRGAEAFF
TGTGCCAGCAGGGACACCTTGAGGGGGGCTGAAGCTTTCTTT
>TRBV18|NA|NA|TRBJ2-6
CASSLDEHSGANVLAF
TGTGCCAGCTCCCTGGACGAACACTCTGGGGCCAACGTCCTGGCTTTC
>TRBV11-2|many|TRBD1|TRBJ2-7
CASSLALTGGAYEQYF
TGTGCCAGCAGCTTAGCGTTGACAGGGGGTGCCTACGAGCAGTACTTC
>TRBV6-1|few|NA|TRBJ2-7
CASTSLGSTTYEQYF
TGTGCCAGCACCTCCCTCGGGAGCACAACCTACGAGCAGTACTTC
>TRBV5-1|NA|NA|TRBJ2-7
CASSHMSGLSEQYF
TGCGCCAGCAGCCACATGTCCGGGTTGAGCGAGCAGTACTTC
>TRBV10-3|few|NA|TRBJ1-3
CAISYNSGEGTGNTIYF
TGTGCCATCAGCTACAACTCGGGGGAGGGGACCGGAAACACCATATATTTT
>TRBV10-3|NA|TRBD1|TRBJ1-1
CASLRTGLAWGHEAFF
TGTGCCAGCCTACGGACAGGCCTCGCATGGGGCCATGAAGCTTTCTTT
>TRBV7-8|NA|NA|TRBJ2-1
CASSLPSGTSNEQFF
TGTGCCAGCAGCTTACCCTCGGGGACCTCCAATGAGCAGTTCTTC
>TRBV6-1|NA|NA|TRBJ2-1
CASSVYSYNEQFF
TGTGCCAGCAGTGTATACTCCTACAATGAGCAGTTCTTC
>TRBV20-1|NA|NA|TRBJ2-7
CSARSPPHYEQYF
TGCAGTGCTAGATCGCCGCCCCACTACGAGCAGTACTTC
>TRBV11-1|many|TRBD2|TRBJ2-7
CASSLSLAGDEQYF
TGTGCCAGCAGCTTAAGTCTAGCGGGAGACGAGCAGTACTTC
>TRBV27|many|TRBD1|TRBJ1-5
CASSSPRGPSEGQPQHF
TGTGCCAGCAGTTCCCCCAGGGGGCCCTCGGAGGGTCAGCCCCAGCATTTT
>TRBV2|many|NA|TRBJ2-7
CASTHYEQYF
TGTGCCAGCACACACTACGAGCAGTACTTC
>TRBV28|few|NA|TRBJ2-2
CASVYTSTGELFF
TGTGCCAGCGTGTACACCTCCACCGGGGAGCTGTTTTTT
>TRBV7-9|many|NA|TRBJ1-1
CASSLEGTSLEAFF
TGTGCCAGCAGCTTAGAGGGCACCTCTCTTGAAGCTTTCTTT
>TRBV28|many|NA|TRBJ2-2
CASTGNAGELFF
TGTGCCAGCACAGGGAATGCCGGGGAGCTGTTTTTT
>TRBV11-1|many|NA|TRBJ2-7
CASSLTLSSYEQYF
TGTGCCAGCAGCTTGACTCTCAGCTCCTACGAGCAGTACTTC
>TRBV5-1|few|NA|TRBJ1-1
CASSPDTGGLNTEAFF
TGCGCCAGCAGTCCTGACACCGGGGGGCTGAACACTGAAGCTTTCTTT
>TRBV5-1|few|NA|TRBJ2-2
CDISLGVLAGELFF
TGCGACATCAGCTTGGGGGTCCTCGCCGGGGAGCTGTTTTTT
>TRBV30|NA|NA|TRBJ2-7
CAWRSSYEQYF
TGTGCCTGGAGGAGCTCCTACGAGCAGTACTTC
>TRBV7-2|few|NA|TRBJ2-7
CASSQQTSYEQYF
TGTGCCAGCAGCCAGCAGACTAGCTACGAGCAGTACTTC
>TRBV5-1|few|NA|TRBJ2-5
CASSPGLTQYF
TGCGCCAGCAGCCCCGGATTGACCCAGTACTTC
>TRBV11-2|NA|TRBD2|TRBJ2-7
CASSLDREGLYEQYF
TGTGCCAGCAGCTTAGACCGGGAGGGCCTCTACGAGCAGTACTTC
>TRBV27|once|NA|TRBJ1-6
CASSLRGTLPNSPLHF
TGTGCCAGCAGTTTAAGAGGGACATTACCCAATTCACCCCTCCACTTT
>TRBV7-9|many|NA|TRBJ2-5
CASSHRVEKETQYF
TGTGCCAGCAGTCACAGGGTAGAGAAAGAGACCCAGTACTTC
>TRBV5-1|many|NA|TRBJ1-2
CASSLSDINYGYTF
TGCGCCAGCAGCTTGAGCGACATTAACTATGGCTACACCTTC
>TRBV28|NA|NA|TRBJ2-5
CATSLLGAKFRQETQYF
TGTGCCACCAGTTTACTCGGGGCTAAGTTTAGACAAGAGACCCAGTACTTC
>TRBV28|few|TRBD1|TRBJ2-7
CASSSPGQGYEQYF
TGTGCCAGCAGTTCTCCGGGACAGGGTTACGAGCAGTACTTC
>TRBV12-3/TRBV12-4|many|NA|TRBJ2-5
CASRRRRNQQETQYF
TGTGCCAGCAGGAGACGGAGGAATCAGCAAGAGACCCAGTACTTC
>TRBV14|once|TRBD2|TRBJ2-1
CASSQVLAGNEQFF
TGTGCCAGCAGCCAAGTTTTAGCGGGTAATGAGCAGTTCTTC
>TRBV27|many|TRBD1|TRBJ2-1
CASTNPGQGWNEQFF
TGTGCCAGCACCAACCCGGGACAGGGGTGGAATGAGCAGTTCTTC
>TRBV27|many|TRBD1|TRBJ1-2
CASSSRTGYYGYTF
TGTGCCAGCAGTTCCCGGACAGGGTACTATGGCTACACCTTC
>TRBV11-2|NA|NA|TRBJ1-2
CASSLGPGTSNGYTF
TGTGCCAGCAGCTTAGGCCCGGGAACTTCGAATGGCTACACCTTC
>TRBV20-1|many|TRBD2|TRBJ2-7
CSARAVSREMNEQYF
TGCAGTGCTAGAGCTGTATCGCGGGAGATGAACGAGCAGTACTTC
>TRBV20-1|few|NA|TRBJ1-5
CSASVGHPNQPQHF
TGCAGTGCTTCCGTGGGGCACCCCAATCAGCCCCAGCATTTT
>TRBV6-5|many|TRBD2|TRBJ2-5
CASSSSSGSGQETQYF
TGTGCCAGCAGTTCCTCCAGCGGGAGTGGTCAAGAGACCCAGTACTTC
>TRBV5-1|many|NA|TRBJ2-7
CASSPTGREQYF
TGTGCCAGCAGCCCTACAGGGCGCGAGCAGTACTTC
>TRBV5-5|few|NA|TRBJ1-1
CAGSLGSERAFF
TGTGCCGGCAGCTTGGGGAGTGAGAGGGCTTTCTTT
>TRBV19|NA|NA|TRBJ2-2
CASLGSNTGELFF
TGTGCCAGTCTGGGCTCAAACACCGGGGAGCTGTTTTTT
>TRBV5-1|many|TRBD1|TRBJ2-7
CASSFDRAYEQYF
TGTGCCAGCAGTTTTGACAGGGCCTACGAGCAGTACTTC
>TRBV7-8|many|NA|TRBJ1-5
CASSLGWGQPQHF
TGTGCCAGCAGCTTAGGTTGGGGTCAGCCCCAGCATTTT
>TRBV7-3|many|NA|TRBJ2-4
CASSTGPKNIQYF
TGTGCCAGCAGTACGGGACCCAAAAACATTCAGTACTTC
>TRBV6-1|many|TRBD1|TRBJ1-5
CASGTGVTQPQHF
TGTGCCAGCGGAACAGGGGTTACTCAGCCCCAGCATTTT
>TRBV5-1|NA|NA|TRBJ1-1
CASSLYPHSEAFF
TGCGCCAGCAGCTTGTATCCGCACAGTGAAGCTTTCTTT
>TRBV7-3|many|NA|TRBJ1-1
CASSPSPVTEAFF
TGTGCCAGCAGTCCCTCCCCGGTCACTGAAGCTTTCTTT
>TRBV6-2/TRBV6-3|NA|TRBD2|TRBJ2-3
CASRPTSGELDTQYF
TGTGCCAGCAGGCCGACTAGCGGGGAGTTGGATACGCAGTATTTT
>TRBV20-1|many|NA|TRBJ1-2
CNARAGRAWDGYTF
TGCAATGCTAGAGCAGGCAGGGCGTGGGATGGCTACACCTTC
>TRBV7-2|NA|NA|TRBJ2-5
CASSSTRVQETQYF
TGTGCCAGCAGCTCGACAAGGGTCCAAGAGACCCAGTACTTC
>TRBV6-2/TRBV6-3|few|NA|TRBJ2-7
CASSYSLSRPYEQYF
TGTGCCAGCAGTTACTCGTTGTCCCGTCCCTACGAGCAGTACTTC
>TRBV27|NA|NA|TRBJ2-1
CASSTGPFGAQFF
TGTGCCAGCAGTACTGGGCCTTTCGGAGCGCAGTTCTTC
>TRBV2|many|TRBD1|TRBJ2-6
CASSGEKTGGVSGPGANVLTF
TGTGCCAGCAGTGGGGAAAAGACAGGGGGCGTTTCTGGCCCTGGGGCCAACGTCCTGACTTTC